A selection of T cell receptor beta chains follows, all from one sample in a study of blood T cell repertoires in COVID-19. Clones were read by immunoSEQ multiplex PCR, and TCRdb kept only the in-frame ones, dropping some. The sample shows a few hundred thousand clones, 91% of them seen only once. Sequencing was performed on peripheral blood. The receptors stem from a person aged 18 to 29 with COVID-19, enrolled during active disease. Both conserved end residues are part of each CDR3. D genes are given only for firm matches. For some rows the clone size is stated as once, few or many, or as a class when expanded; others skip it.

j_call: TRBJ2-1; v_call: TRBV7-9; clone_size: .; d_call: TRBD1; cdr3_aa: CASKGREAGGSYNEQFF; cdr3_nt: TGTGCCAGCAAAGGGCGCGAGGCAGGGGGATCCTACAATGAGCAGTTCTTC
j_call: TRBJ1-2; v_call: TRBV4-1; clone_size: .; d_call: TRBD1; cdr3_aa: CASSQGTGHEWGYTF; cdr3_nt: TGCGCCAGCAGCCAGGGGACAGGTCACGAGTGGGGCTACACCTTC
j_call: TRBJ2-7; v_call: TRBV28; clone_size: .; d_call: TRBD2; cdr3_aa: CASSLSVSGREEQYF; cdr3_nt: TGTGCCAGCAGTTTATCTGTTAGCGGGAGGGAGGAGCAGTACTTC
j_call: TRBJ2-7; v_call: TRBV28; clone_size: .; d_call: .; cdr3_aa: CASSSGGSVGPSYPVTYEQYF; cdr3_nt: TGTGCCAGCAGTTCAGGGGGGTCCGTAGGACCATCTTACCCAGTTACCTACGAGCAGTACTTC
j_call: TRBJ2-5; v_call: TRBV7-9; clone_size: .; d_call: TRBD2; cdr3_aa: CASSLGLAGGVGETQYF; cdr3_nt: TGTGCCAGCAGCCTGGGACTAGCGGGAGGTGTCGGTGAGACCCAGTACTTC
j_call: TRBJ2-7; v_call: TRBV14; clone_size: .; d_call: .; cdr3_aa: CASSQDKNEQYF; cdr3_nt: TGTGCCAGCAGCCAAGATAAAAACGAGCAGTACTTC
j_call: TRBJ2-3; v_call: TRBV29-1; clone_size: .; d_call: TRBD2; cdr3_aa: CSVEVGTSGGLNTQYF; cdr3_nt: TGCAGCGTTGAAGTAGGGACTAGCGGGGGTTTGAATACGCAGTATTTT
j_call: TRBJ1-6; v_call: TRBV5-1; clone_size: .; d_call: TRBD1; cdr3_aa: CASSVQGSGSPLHF; cdr3_nt: TGCGCCAGCAGTGTACAGGGGAGCGGTTCACCCCTCCACTTT
j_call: TRBJ2-7; v_call: TRBV28; clone_size: .; d_call: .; cdr3_aa: CASSRTIAYEQYF; cdr3_nt: TGTGCCAGCAGTCGGACAATTGCCTACGAGCAGTACTTC
j_call: TRBJ1-4; v_call: TRBV6-5; clone_size: .; d_call: TRBD1; cdr3_aa: CASSLDGTGTEKLFF; cdr3_nt: TGTGCCAGCAGCTTAGATGGGACAGGGACAGAAAAACTGTTTTTT
j_call: TRBJ2-1; v_call: TRBV5-1; clone_size: once; d_call: TRBD2; cdr3_aa: CASSLPGLAVSSYNEQFF; cdr3_nt: TGCGCCAGCAGCCTACCGGGACTAGCGGTGAGCTCCTACAATGAGCAGTTCTTC
j_call: TRBJ2-3; v_call: TRBV4-2; clone_size: .; d_call: TRBD2; cdr3_aa: CASSLNSGSSTDTQYF; cdr3_nt: TGTGCCAGCAGCCTGAATAGCGGGTCCAGCACAGATACGCAGTATTTT
j_call: TRBJ2-1; v_call: TRBV9; clone_size: .; d_call: TRBD1; cdr3_aa: CASSGGTGGASSYNEQFF; cdr3_nt: TGTGCCAGCAGCGGAGGGACAGGGGGAGCGAGCTCCTACAATGAGCAGTTCTTC
j_call: TRBJ2-3; v_call: TRBV18; clone_size: .; d_call: TRBD1; cdr3_aa: CASSPDGTGGRDTQYF; cdr3_nt: TGTGCCAGCTCACCTGACGGGACAGGGGGCCGAGATACGCAGTATTTT